The T cell receptor (beta chain) under discussion was sequenced for a study of blood T cell repertoires in COVID-19. Points on this clone: One junction end does not reproduce the germline sequence, and a read error may be involved.

Germline loops: CDR1 MDHEN, CDR2 SYDVKM. The CDR3 sequence is 13 residues long. Produced via immunoSEQ multiplex PCR; TCRdb's table is partial and in-frame only. The data hold around 100,000 clones, with about 89% observed a single time. The V and J genes are TRBV28 and TRBJ2-5; 10 bases line up with TRBD2. This sequence originates from a man over 45 with active COVID-19. The sample taken for sequencing was peripheral blood. The CDR3 bases are TGTGCCACCAGTAGCGGGGGGCGAGAGACCCAGTACTTC. This gives the protein CATSSGGRETQYF.